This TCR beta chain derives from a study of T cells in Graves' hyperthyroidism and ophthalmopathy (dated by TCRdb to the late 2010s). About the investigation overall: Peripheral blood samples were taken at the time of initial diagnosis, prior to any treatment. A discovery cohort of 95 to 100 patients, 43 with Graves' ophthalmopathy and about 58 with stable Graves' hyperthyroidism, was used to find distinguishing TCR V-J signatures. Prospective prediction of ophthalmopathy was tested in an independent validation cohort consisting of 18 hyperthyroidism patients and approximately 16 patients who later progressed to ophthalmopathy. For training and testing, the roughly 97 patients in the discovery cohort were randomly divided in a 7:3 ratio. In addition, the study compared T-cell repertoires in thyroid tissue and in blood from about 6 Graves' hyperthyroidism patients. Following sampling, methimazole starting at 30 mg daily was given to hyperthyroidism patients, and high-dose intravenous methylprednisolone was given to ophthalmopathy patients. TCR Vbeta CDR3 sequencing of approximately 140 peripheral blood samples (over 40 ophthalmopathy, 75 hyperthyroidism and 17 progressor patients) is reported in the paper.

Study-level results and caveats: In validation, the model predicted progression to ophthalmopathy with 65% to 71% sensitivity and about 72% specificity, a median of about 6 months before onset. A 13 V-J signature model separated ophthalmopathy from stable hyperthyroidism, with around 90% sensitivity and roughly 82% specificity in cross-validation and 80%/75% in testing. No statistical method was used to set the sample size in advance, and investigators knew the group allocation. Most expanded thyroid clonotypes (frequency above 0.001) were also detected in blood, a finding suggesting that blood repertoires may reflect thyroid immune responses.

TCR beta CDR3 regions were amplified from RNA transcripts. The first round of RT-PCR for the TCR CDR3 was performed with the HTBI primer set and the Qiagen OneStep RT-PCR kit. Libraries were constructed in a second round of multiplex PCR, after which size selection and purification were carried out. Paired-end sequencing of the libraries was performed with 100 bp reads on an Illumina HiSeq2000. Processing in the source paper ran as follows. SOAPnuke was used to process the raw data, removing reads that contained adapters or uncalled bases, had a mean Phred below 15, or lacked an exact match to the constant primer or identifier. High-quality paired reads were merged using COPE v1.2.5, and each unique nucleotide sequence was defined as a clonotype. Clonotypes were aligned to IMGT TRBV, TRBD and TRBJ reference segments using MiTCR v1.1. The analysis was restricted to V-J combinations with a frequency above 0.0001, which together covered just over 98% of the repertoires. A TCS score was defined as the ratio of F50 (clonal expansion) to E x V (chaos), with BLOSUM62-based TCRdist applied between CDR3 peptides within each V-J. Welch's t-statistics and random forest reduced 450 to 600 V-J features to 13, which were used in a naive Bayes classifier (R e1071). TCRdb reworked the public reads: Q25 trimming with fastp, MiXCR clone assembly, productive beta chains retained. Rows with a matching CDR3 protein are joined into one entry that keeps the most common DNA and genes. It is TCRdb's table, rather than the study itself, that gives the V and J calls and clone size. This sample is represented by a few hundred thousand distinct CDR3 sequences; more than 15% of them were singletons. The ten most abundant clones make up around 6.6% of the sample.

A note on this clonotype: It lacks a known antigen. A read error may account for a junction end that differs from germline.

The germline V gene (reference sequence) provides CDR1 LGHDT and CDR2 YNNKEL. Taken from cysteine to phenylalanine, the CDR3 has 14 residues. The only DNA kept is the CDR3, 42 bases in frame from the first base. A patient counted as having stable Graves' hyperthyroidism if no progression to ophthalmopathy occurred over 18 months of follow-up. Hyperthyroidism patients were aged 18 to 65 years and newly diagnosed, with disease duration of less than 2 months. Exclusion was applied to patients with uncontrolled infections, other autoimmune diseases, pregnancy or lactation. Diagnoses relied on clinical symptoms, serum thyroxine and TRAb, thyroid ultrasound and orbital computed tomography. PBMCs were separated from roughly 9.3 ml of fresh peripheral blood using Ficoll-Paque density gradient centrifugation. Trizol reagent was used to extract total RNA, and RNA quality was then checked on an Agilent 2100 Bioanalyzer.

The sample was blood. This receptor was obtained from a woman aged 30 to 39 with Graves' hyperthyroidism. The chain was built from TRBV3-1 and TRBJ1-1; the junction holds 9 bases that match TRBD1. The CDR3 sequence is CTSSRQGVGTEAFF. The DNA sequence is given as TGTACCAGCAGCAGACAGGGGGTGGGCACTGAAGCTTTCTTT.